Presented here are 19 T cell receptor beta chains from one specimen sequenced in a study of blood T cell repertoires in COVID-19. This table comes from immunoSEQ multiplex PCR, and its TCRdb copy is limited to in-frame clones, with some not included. Of roughly 68,000 clones listed, approximately 85% are singletons. Sequencing was done on a sample of peripheral blood. These receptors came from a man aged 45-60 years with acute or convalescent COVID-19.

This chain links TRBV11-2 with TRBJ2-6; possible D gene TRBD1, 5 bases. Germline V CDR1 and CDR2: SGHAT, FQNNGV. This CDR3 is 16 amino acids long. With 5 bases removed from V and 0 bases from J, the gap between germline ends came to 11 bases. CDR3 bases: TGTGCCAGCAGCCACCTCCAGGGCTCTGGGGCCAACGTCCTGACTTTC. It codes for CASSHLQGSGANVLTF.

The chain uses TRBV18 and TRBJ1-1, with TRBD1 matching 8 bases. CDR1 KGHSH and CDR2 LQKENI come from the germline V gene. CDR3 length: 14 residues. Unmatched junction bases numbered 5, after V lost 8 bases and J lost 0 bases. CDR3: CASTGQGMNTEAFF. Written as DNA, the CDR3 is TGTGCCAGCACAGGACAGGGCATGAACACTGAAGCTTTCTTT.

The gene calls are TRBV6-5 and TRBJ2-7; a weak D match, TRBD1 (7 bases). Germline assignment: CDR1 MNHEY and CDR2 SVGAGI. V lost 4 bases and J 7 bases, leaving 20 bases between the germline ends. CDR3 length: 15 residues. The DNA of the CDR3 is TGTGCCAGCAGTTCCCGCAGGGGGGTGGAGGGTGAGCAGTACGTC. Its translation: CASSSRRGVEGEQYV.

The chain joins TRBV6-5 to TRBJ1-2; a possible D gene is TRBD1 (6 bases). CDR3 size: 12 residues. In germline, CDR1 is MNHEY, CDR2 SVGAGI. The ends were cut back, 10 bases at V and 1 base at J, with 10 bases in the middle. The CDR3 DNA sequence: TGTGCCATCAGGGACATTAACTATGGCTACACCTTC. Its translation is CAIRDINYGYTF.

The chain uses TRBV2 and TRBJ2-1; 7 bases line up with TRBD1. This CDR3 is 13 amino acids long. V was pared by 6 bases and J by 9 bases, with 8 bases of the junction left unmatched. Germline CDR1 SNHLY, CDR2 FYNNEI. The CDR3 DNA reads as TGTGCCAGCAGCGGAGAGGGGGCGGGTGAGCAGTTCTTC. Amino acids: CASSGEGAGEQFF. The full variable domain, completed using reference TRBV2 and TRBJ2-1, is EPEVTQTPSHQVTQMGQEVILRCVPISNHLYFYWYRQILGQKVEFLVSFYNNEISEKSEIFDDQFSVERPDGSNFTLKIRSTKLEDSAMYFCASSGEGAGEQFFGPGTRLTVL.

V gene TRBV5-1 combines with J gene TRBJ2-5; TRBD2 agrees at 13 bases. Germline trimming cut 7 bases from V and 2 bases from J; bases unmatched to any gene: 5. CDR1 is SGHRS and CDR2 is YFSETQ in the germline V gene. The CDR3 loop spans 15 amino acids. The CDR3 protein is CASGRTSGGQETQYF. The CDR3 nucleotides are TGCGCCAGCGGAAGGACTAGCGGGGGTCAAGAGACCCAGTACTTC.

This clone ranks as medium-sized. In nucleotides, the CDR3 is TGTGCCAGCAGTCTCGGGACAGGCCTCAATCAGCCCCAGCATTTT. The encoded protein is CASSLGTGLNQPQHF. V is TRBV6-5 and J is TRBJ1-5, with 8 bases fitting TRBD1. The V and J ends lost 5 bases and 3 bases, in that order; junction bases with no gene match: 6. The CDR3 runs 15 residues. The germline CDR1 and CDR2 sequences are MNHEY and SVGAGI.

The chain carries TRBV5-5 and TRBJ1-2; the match to TRBD1 covers 9 bases. This CDR3 spans 14 amino acids. CDR1 and CDR2 from the germline V gene are SGHKS and YYEKEE (reference sequence). The ends lost 4 bases at V and 4 bases at J; junction bases unmatched: 5. This CDR3 reads CASSPEGQGYGYTF. CDR3 sequence (DNA): TGTGCCAGCAGCCCGGAGGGACAGGGCTATGGCTACACCTTC.

The rearrangement links TRBV5-1 to TRBJ2-2; D is possibly TRBD1 (6 bases). Trimming shortened V by 6 bases and J by 6 bases, and 12 bases separated the two germline ends. Germline CDR1 and CDR2: SGHRS and YFSETQ. The CDR3 covers 13 residues. CDR3 nucleotide sequence: TGCGCCAGCACCGGTAGGGGGTCCGGGGAGCTGTTTTTT. It codes for CASTGRGSGELFF.

The gene calls are TRBV5-4 and TRBJ2-2, with a tentative D call TRBD1 (5 bases). Per germline, CDR1 SGHNT and CDR2 YYREEE (reference sequence). CDR3 size: 13 residues. Trimming stripped 2 bases from V and 5 bases from J, with 7 bases between. Here the CDR3 DNA reads TGTGCCAGCAGCTTCAGGGTGACCGGGGAGCTGTTTTTT. Translating it yields CASSFRVTGELFF. Looking up the rest from reference TRBV5-4 and TRBJ2-2 gives the full variable domain: ETGVTQSPTHLIKTRGQQVTLRCSSQSGHNTVSWYQQALGQGPQFIFQYYREEENGRGNFPPRFSGLQFPNYSSELNVNALELDDSALYLCASSFRVTGELFFGEGSRLTVL.

As DNA, the CDR3 is TGTGCCAGCAGCCAAGGTCCCCTCTACGAGCAGTACGTC. Protein product: CASSQGPLYEQYV. The chain links TRBV3-1 (or the pseudogene TRBV3-2) to TRBJ2-7; no clear D gene. The CDR3 spans 13 residues. CDR1 is LGHDT, CDR2 YNNKEL, per germline (reference sequence). The germline V and J ends were trimmed by 1 base and 3 bases, with 7 bases remaining between them.

This clone was detected only a few times. V usage is TRBV18 and J usage is TRBJ1-1, with D possibly TRBD1 on 5 matching bases. V lost 1 base and J 0 bases, leaving 12 bases between the germline ends. This CDR3 has 16 residues. Germline loops: CDR1 KGHSH, CDR2 LQKENI. CDR3 bases: TGTGCCAGCTCACCACTTGGGGCTGGGGTGAACACTGAAGCTTTCTTT. Translation: CASSPLGAGVNTEAFF.

This chain joins TRBV18 and TRBJ1-5, with 7 bases aligning to TRBD1. The CDR3 has 13 amino acids. Germline CDR1 KGHSH, CDR2 LQKENI. J gave up 7 bases and V 4 bases, and 4 bases lay outside the gene matches. This CDR3 reads CASSRDRDQPQHF. The DNA for the CDR3 is TGTGCCAGCTCACGAGACAGGGACCAGCCCCAGCATTTT.

The gene calls are TRBV20-1 and TRBJ1-6, with TRBD1 matching over 8 bases. The CDR3 sequence is 14 residues long. Germline V gives CDR1 DFQATT, CDR2 SNEGSKA (reference sequence). V trimming: 3 bases; J trimming: 7 bases; junction bases outside the gene matches: 5. CDR3 coding DNA: TGCAGTGCTAGTGGGACAGGAGAAAATTCACCCCTCCACTTT. Translating gives CSASGTGENSPLHF.

Regarding this clone: Other nucleotide sequences from this sample produce the same CDR3. The chain joins TRBV14 to TRBJ1-6; D ambiguous. V was shortened by 0 bases and J by 7 bases, with 4 bases between the two germline ends. In germline, CDR1 is SGHDN, CDR2 FVKESK. The CDR3 runs 13 residues. DNA for the CDR3: TGTGCCAGCAGCCAAGACTCGAATTCACCCCTCCACTTT. It specifies CASSQDSNSPLHF.

This clone was observed at least ten times. This likely reflects a read error, since a far larger clone is one base away. Other nucleotide sequences from this sample produce the same CDR3. V gene TRBV6-1 combines with J gene TRBJ2-3, with 16 bases fitting TRBD2. This CDR3 is built from 20 residues. Per germline, CDR1 MNHNS and CDR2 SASEGT. The CDR3, as DNA: TGTGCCCGCAGTGGGCTCCAGGGACTAGCGGGGGGGCGGGGCACAGATACGCAGTATTTT. As protein: CARSGLQGLAGGRGTDTQYF.

The rearrangement joins TRBV19 to TRBJ1-1; D remains unclear. The germline V gene has CDR1 LNHDA and CDR2 SQIVND (reference sequence). The CDR3 totals 14 residues. Trimming cost V 10 bases and J 6 bases, with 21 bases left between them. CDR3 in DNA: TGTGCCACCTCCAAAAGTCCTGGCCACGCTGAAGCTTTCTTT. Translating it yields CATSKSPGHAEAFF.

The chain is built from TRBV5-4 and TRBJ2-1; 8 bases align to TRBD2. The germline V gene has CDR1 SGHNT and CDR2 YYREEE (reference sequence). V was clipped by 0 bases and J by 2 bases; unmatched bases: 4. This CDR3 has 16 residues. This chain's CDR3 is CASSLGGGGPYNEQFF. CDR3 bases: TGTGCCAGCAGCTTGGGTGGCGGGGGGCCCTACAATGAGCAGTTCTTC.

This sequence joins TRBV2 and TRBJ2-3, with 8 bases matching TRBD2. CDR3 size: 19 residues. The V and J ends lost 6 bases and 5 bases, in that order; junction bases with no gene match: 22. The germline CDR1 and CDR2 sequences are SNHLY and FYNNEI. CDR3 sequence reads: CASSKGEYVGLGGLDTQYF. As DNA, the CDR3 is TGTGCCAGCAGCAAAGGGGAATACGTGGGACTAGGGGGTCTAGATACGCAGTATTTT.